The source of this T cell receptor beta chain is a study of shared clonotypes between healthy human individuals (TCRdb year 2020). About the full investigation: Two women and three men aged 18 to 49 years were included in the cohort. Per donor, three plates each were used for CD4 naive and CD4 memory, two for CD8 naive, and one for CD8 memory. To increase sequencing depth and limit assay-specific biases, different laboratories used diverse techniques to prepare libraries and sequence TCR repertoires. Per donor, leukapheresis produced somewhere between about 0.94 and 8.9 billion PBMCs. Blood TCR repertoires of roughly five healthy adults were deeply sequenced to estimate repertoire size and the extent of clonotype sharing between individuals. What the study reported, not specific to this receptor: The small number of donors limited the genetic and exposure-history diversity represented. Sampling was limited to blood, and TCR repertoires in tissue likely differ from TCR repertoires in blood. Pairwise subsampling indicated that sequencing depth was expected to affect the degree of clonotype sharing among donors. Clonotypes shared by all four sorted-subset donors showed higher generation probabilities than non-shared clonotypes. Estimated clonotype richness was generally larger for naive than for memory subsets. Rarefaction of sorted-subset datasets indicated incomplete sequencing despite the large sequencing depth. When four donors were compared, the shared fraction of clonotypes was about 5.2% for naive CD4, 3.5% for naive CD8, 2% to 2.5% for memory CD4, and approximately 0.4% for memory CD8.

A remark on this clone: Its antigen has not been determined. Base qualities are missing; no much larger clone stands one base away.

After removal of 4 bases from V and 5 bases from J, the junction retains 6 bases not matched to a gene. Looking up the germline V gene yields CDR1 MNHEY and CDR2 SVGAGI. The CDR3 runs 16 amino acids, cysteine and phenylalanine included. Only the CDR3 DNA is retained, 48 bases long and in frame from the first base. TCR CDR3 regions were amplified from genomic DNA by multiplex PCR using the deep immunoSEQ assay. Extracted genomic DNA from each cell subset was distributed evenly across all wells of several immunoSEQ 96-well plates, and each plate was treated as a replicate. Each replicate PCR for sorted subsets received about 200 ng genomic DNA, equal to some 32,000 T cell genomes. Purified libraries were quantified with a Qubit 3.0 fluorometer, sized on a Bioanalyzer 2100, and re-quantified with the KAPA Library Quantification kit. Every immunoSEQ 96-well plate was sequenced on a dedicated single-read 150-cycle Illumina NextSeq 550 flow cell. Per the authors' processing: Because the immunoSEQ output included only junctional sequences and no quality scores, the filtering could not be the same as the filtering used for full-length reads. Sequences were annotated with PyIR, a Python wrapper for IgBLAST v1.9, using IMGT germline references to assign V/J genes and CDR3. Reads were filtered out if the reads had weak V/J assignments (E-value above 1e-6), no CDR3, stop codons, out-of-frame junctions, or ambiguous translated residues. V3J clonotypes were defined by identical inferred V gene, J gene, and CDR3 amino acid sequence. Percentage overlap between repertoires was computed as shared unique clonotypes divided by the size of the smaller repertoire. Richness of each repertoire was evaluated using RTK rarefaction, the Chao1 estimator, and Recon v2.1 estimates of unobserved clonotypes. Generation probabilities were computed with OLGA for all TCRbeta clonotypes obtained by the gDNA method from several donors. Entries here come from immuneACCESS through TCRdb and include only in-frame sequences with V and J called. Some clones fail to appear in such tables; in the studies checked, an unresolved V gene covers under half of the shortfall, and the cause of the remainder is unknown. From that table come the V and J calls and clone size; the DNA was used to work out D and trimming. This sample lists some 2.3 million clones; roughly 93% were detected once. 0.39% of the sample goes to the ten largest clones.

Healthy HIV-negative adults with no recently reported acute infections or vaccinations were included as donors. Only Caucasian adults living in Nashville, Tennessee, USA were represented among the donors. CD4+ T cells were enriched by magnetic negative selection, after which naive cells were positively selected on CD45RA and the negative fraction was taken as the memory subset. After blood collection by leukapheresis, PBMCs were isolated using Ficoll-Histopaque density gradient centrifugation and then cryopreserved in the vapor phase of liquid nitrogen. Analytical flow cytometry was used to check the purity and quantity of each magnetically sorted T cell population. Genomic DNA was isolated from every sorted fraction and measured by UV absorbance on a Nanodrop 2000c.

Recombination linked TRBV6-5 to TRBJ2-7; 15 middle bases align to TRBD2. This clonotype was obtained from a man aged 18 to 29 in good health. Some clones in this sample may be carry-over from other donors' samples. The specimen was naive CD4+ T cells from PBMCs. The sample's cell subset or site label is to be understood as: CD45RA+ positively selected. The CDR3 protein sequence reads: CASSSPGLAGGHEQYF. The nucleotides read TGTGCCAGCAGTTCTCCGGGACTAGCGGGAGGTCACGAGCAGTACTTC.